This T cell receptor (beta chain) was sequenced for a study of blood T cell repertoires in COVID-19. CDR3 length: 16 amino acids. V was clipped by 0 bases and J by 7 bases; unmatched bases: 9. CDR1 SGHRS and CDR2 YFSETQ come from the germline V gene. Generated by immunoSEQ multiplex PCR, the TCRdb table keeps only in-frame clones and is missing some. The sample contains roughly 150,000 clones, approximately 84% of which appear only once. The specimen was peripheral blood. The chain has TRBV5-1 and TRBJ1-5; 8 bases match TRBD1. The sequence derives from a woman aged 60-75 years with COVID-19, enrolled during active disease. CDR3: CASSLGSGGTRQPQHF. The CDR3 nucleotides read TGCGCCAGCAGCTTGGGTTCAGGGGGCACGAGACAGCCCCAGCATTTT.